Below are 27 T cell receptor beta chains sequenced from a single sample in a study of cytomegalovirus exposure and HLA in healthy donors. A multiplex PCR was run with 60 Vbeta primers and 13 Jbeta primers. Only in-frame clones appear in the TCRdb table, and some are missing; sequencing was by immunoSEQ multiplex PCR. The sample has approximately 140,000 clones; nearly 90% are singletons. Sequencing was done on a sample of PBMCs. All receptors come from a woman between 40 and 50 years old in good health and CMV-seronegative.

The chain uses TRBV30 and TRBJ2-1; TRBD2 aligns across 13 bases. V lost 1 base and J lost 8; bases outside the gene matches: 8. Germline-derived CDR1 and CDR2 are GTSNPN and SVGIG (reference sequence). The CDR3 extends over 16 amino acids. The CDR3 nucleotides are TGTGCCTGGAGTGCGAAGGGACTAGCGGGAATAGATGAGCAGTTCTTC. This gives the protein CAWSAKGLAGIDEQFF.

V usage is TRBV27 and J usage is TRBJ1-2, with D maybe TRBD1 (6 bases). Trimming pared 5 bases from V and 4 bases from J, leaving 17 bases between. This CDR3 has 15 residues. Looked up from germline, CDR1 is MNHEY and CDR2 is SMNVEV (reference sequence). The CDR3 region has the DNA TGTGCCAGCAGTCCATCCACAGGGCGTGCCTATGGCTACACCTTC. Translated: CASSPSTGRAYGYTF.

The chain employs TRBV6-5 and TRBJ2-3, with D uncertain. The CDR3 has 12 residues. With 6 bases removed from V and 9 bases from J, the gap between germline ends came to 13 bases. Looked up from germline, CDR1 is MNHEY and CDR2 is SVGAGI. The CDR3 region is CASRIGEGTQYF. CDR3 nucleotide sequence: TGTGCCAGCAGAATAGGAGAAGGCACGCAGTATTTT.

The rearrangement uses TRBV19 and TRBJ1-2; the D gene is possibly TRBD1 (6 bases). V was cut by 4 bases and J by 4 bases, with 19 bases left in between. The CDR3 has 16 amino acids. CDR1 is LNHDA and CDR2 is SQIVND in the germline V gene (reference sequence). The CDR3 loop is CASSTLQGPFPYGYTF. CDR3 sequence (DNA): TGTGCCAGTAGTACCTTACAGGGTCCTTTCCCCTATGGCTACACCTTC. The full variable domain, in which reference TRBV19 and TRBJ1-2 provide the parts outside the CDR3, is DGGITQSPKYLFRKEGQNVTLSCEQNLNHDAMYWYRQDPGQGLRLIYYSQIVNDFQKGDIAEGYSVSREKKESFPLTVTSAQKNPTAFYLCASSTLQGPFPYGYTFGSGTRLTVV.

This chain links TRBV4-1 with TRBJ2-5; 9 nucleotides agree with TRBD2. Germline V gene sequence: CDR1 MGHRA, CDR2 YSYEKL. This CDR3 is built from 17 residues. V shed 4 bases, J shed 5 bases, and the junction held 14 bases outside the gene matches. Written as DNA, the CDR3 is TGCGCCAGCAGCCGACAGCCGCCTAGCGGGATGGACGAGACCCAGTACTTC. It is translated as CASSRQPPSGMDETQYF.

V is TRBV18 and J is TRBJ2-7; possible D gene TRBD2, 7 bases. The V gene lost 3 bases and the J gene lost 2 bases, with 29 bases spanning the gap. Germline assignment: CDR1 KGHSH and CDR2 LQKENI. This CDR3 is built from 20 residues. The CDR3 nucleotides read TGTGCCAGCTCACCGGGGGGCGGGAGCATCCTCGCTACCACTCCCTACGAGCAGTACTTC. Translated, it gives CASSPGGGSILATTPYEQYF. Full variable domain (outside the CDR3, taken from reference TRBV18 and TRBJ2-7): NAGVMQNPRHLVRRRGQEARLRCSPMKGHSHVYWYRQLPEEGLKFMVYLQKENIIDESGMPKERFSAEFPKEGPSILRIQQVVRGDSAAYFCASSPGGGSILATTPYEQYFGPGTRLTVT.

The V gene is TRBV27, the J gene TRBJ1-4, with 8 bases identical to TRBD1. The CDR3 has 17 amino acids. The J segment lost 8 bases and the V segment lost 5 bases, leaving 16 bases of the junction unmatched. Germline assignment: CDR1 MNHEY and CDR2 SMNVEV (reference sequence). The CDR3 DNA is TGTGCCAGCAGTGCGAGGGGGGTCAGGGGGCCATACGAAAAACTGTTTTTT. It encodes CASSARGVRGPYEKLFF.

The genes are TRBV29-1 and TRBJ2-3; 13 bases align to TRBD2. The CDR3 has 15 residues. Germline CDR1 SQVTM, CDR2 ANQGSEA. V trimming: 4 bases; J trimming: 4 bases; junction bases outside the gene matches: 5. This CDR3 is CSVVLAGGGADTQYF. CDR3 DNA sequence: TGCAGCGTTGTACTAGCGGGAGGGGGCGCAGATACGCAGTATTTT.

This chain connects TRBV19 to TRBJ2-1, with 9 bases identical to TRBD2. Trimming took 6 bases from V and 0 from J; bases not matched to a gene: 12. Germline-derived CDR1 and CDR2 are LNHDA and SQIVND (reference sequence). This CDR3 is 18 amino acids long. This CDR3 is CASRPGLAYTNSYNEQFF. The CDR3 nucleotides read TGTGCCAGTAGACCGGGACTAGCTTATACCAACTCCTACAATGAGCAGTTCTTC.

The V gene is TRBV7-2, the J gene TRBJ2-6; D is ambiguous. There are 16 residues in the CDR3. Germline V lookup: CDR1 SGHTA, CDR2 FQGNSA. V lost 3 bases and J lost 0, with 9 bases in between. The CDR3 DNA reads TGTGCCAGCAGCTTTCAGGCATCCTCTGGGGCCAACGTCCTGACTTTC. Residues: CASSFQASSGANVLTF.

The chain is built from TRBV6-5 and TRBJ1-5, with D possibly being TRBD1 (5 bases). The CDR3 contains 13 residues. With 5 bases removed from V and 7 bases from J, the gap between germline ends came to 12 bases. Looked up from germline, CDR1 is MNHEY and CDR2 is SVGAGI. The CDR3 reads CASSDIRGQPQHF. CDR3 nucleotides: TGTGCCAGCAGTGACATTCGGGGGCAGCCCCAGCATTTT.

The chain has TRBV30 and TRBJ2-1; possible D gene TRBD1, 6 bases. The V end lost 3 bases, the J end lost 7 bases, and 13 bases lay between the germline ends. Per the germline V gene, CDR1 is GTSNPN and CDR2 is SVGIG (reference sequence). This CDR3 comprises 13 residues. CDR3 coding DNA: TGTGCCTGGAGCGCTCAACAGGGAAATGAGCAGTTCTTC. Translated, it gives CAWSAQQGNEQFF.

V gene TRBV18 combines with J gene TRBJ1-4; 7 bases are shared with TRBD1. CDR1 and CDR2 from the germline V gene are KGHSH and LQKENI. The CDR3 is made up of 16 amino acids. V shed 3 bases and J 5 bases; nucleotides not matched to a gene: 9. For the CDR3, the DNA is TGTGCCAGCTCACCCAACTCCGGGACAGCGAATGAAAAACTGTTTTTT. Protein: CASSPNSGTANEKLFF.

The J gene is TRBJ1-2, the V gene TRBV5-1; D might be TRBD1 (6 bases). This CDR3 contains 14 residues. The V end was cut by 4 bases, the J end by 5 bases, with 15 bases between. In germline, CDR1 is SGHRS, CDR2 YFSETQ. The CDR3 DNA reads TGCGCCAGCAGCCCGGGGGGGGGCCAGTATGGCTACACCTTC. Protein sequence: CASSPGGGQYGYTF.

The rearrangement uses TRBV5-5 and TRBJ2-7; D ambiguous. CDR1 and CDR2 (germline): SGHKS, YYEKEE (reference sequence). This CDR3 has 16 amino acids. The germline V and J ends were trimmed by 0 bases and 0 bases, with 13 bases remaining between them. The DNA of the CDR3 is TGTGCCAGCAGCTTGGGACGAGGTGGTACCTCCTACGAGCAGTACTTC. Its protein is CASSLGRGGTSYEQYF. The variable domain in full, with the rest retrieved from reference TRBV5-5 and TRBJ2-7, is DAGVTQSPTHLIKTRGQQVTLRCSPISGHKSVSWYQQVLGQGPQFIFQYYEKEERGRGNFPDRFSARQFPNYSSELNVNALLLGDSALYLCASSLGRGGTSYEQYFGPGTRLTVT.

This chain uses TRBV7-9 with TRBJ2-5; 8 positions agree with TRBD2. Per germline, CDR1 SEHNR and CDR2 FQNEAQ (reference sequence). V was clipped by 7 bases and J by 2 bases; unmatched bases: 12. The CDR3 length is 16 residues. This CDR3 is CASTSLGSGRQETQYF. Written as DNA, the CDR3 is TGTGCCAGCACCTCATTGGGAAGCGGGAGACAAGAGACCCAGTACTTC.

The chain is built from TRBV7-2 and TRBJ2-5, with 8 bases that match TRBD1. From germline, CDR1 is SGHTA and CDR2 FQGNSA. V shed 3 bases and J 5 bases; nucleotides not matched to a gene: 8. The CDR3 loop spans 15 amino acids. CDR3 loop: CASSFTRQGSETQYF. The DNA of the CDR3 is TGTGCCAGCAGCTTTACCCGACAGGGGAGCGAGACCCAGTACTTC.

This sequence joins TRBV5-1 and TRBJ1-2, with D unclear. Per the germline V gene, CDR1 is SGHRS and CDR2 is YFSETQ. Trimming cost V 0 bases and J 4 bases, with 10 bases left between them. The CDR3 extends over 14 amino acids. The CDR3 loop reads CASSLEVRIYGYTF. DNA for the CDR3: TGCGCCAGCAGCTTGGAGGTCAGGATCTATGGCTACACCTTC.

This chain connects TRBV5-1 to TRBJ2-7; 9 bases line up with TRBD1. Germline V lookup: CDR1 SGHRS, CDR2 YFSETQ. The CDR3 has 13 amino acids. With 6 bases clipped from V and 7 bases from J, the junction kept 8 bases outside the gene matches. The CDR3 DNA follows: TGCGCCAGCACTCCGGGACAGGGTACTGAGCAGTACTTC. Its protein product is CASTPGQGTEQYF.

This clone was detected only once. The CDR3 nucleotides read TGTGCCATCAGTCCCTGGGCGGGACAGGGGGCTGGAGGAGATACCGGGGAGCTGTTTTTT. This translates into CAISPWAGQGAGGDTGELFF. The J gene is TRBJ2-2, the V gene TRBV10-3, with TRBD1 matching over 12 bases. Germline lookup yields CDR1 ENHRY and CDR2 SYGVKD. V gave up 5 bases and J gave up 5 bases; unmatched junction bases: 18. The CDR3 has 20 amino acids.

This sequence joins TRBV29-1 and TRBJ2-1, with 8 bases matching TRBD2. The ends lost 6 bases at V and 2 bases at J; junction bases unmatched: 12. Germline V gene data show CDR1 as SQVTM and CDR2 as ANQGSEA. The CDR3 loop spans 16 amino acids. DNA of the CDR3: TGCAGCGTCGACAGGCTAGCGGGTTGGGCCTACAATGAGCAGTTCTTC. It is translated as CSVDRLAGWAYNEQFF.

The V call is TRBV5-4, the J call TRBJ1-1; perhaps TRBD1 as D (6 bases). V was shortened by 5 bases and J by 2 bases, with 13 bases between the two germline ends. The germline V gene encodes CDR1 SGHNT and CDR2 YYREEE (reference sequence). This CDR3 has 14 residues. The CDR3 is CASSSTGTNTEAFF. CDR3 DNA sequence: TGTGCCAGCAGTTCTACAGGGACCAACACTGAAGCTTTCTTT. The variable domain in full, with the rest retrieved from reference TRBV5-4 and TRBJ1-1, is ETGVTQSPTHLIKTRGQQVTLRCSSQSGHNTVSWYQQALGQGPQFIFQYYREEENGRGNFPPRFSGLQFPNYSSELNVNALELDDSALYLCASSSTGTNTEAFFGQGTRLTVV.

The chain uses TRBV7-2 and TRBJ1-1; D is perhaps TRBD1 (5 bases). The CDR3 consists of 13 residues. In germline, CDR1 is SGHTA, CDR2 FQGNSA. The V gene lost 5 bases and the J gene lost 4 bases, with 11 bases spanning the gap. Here the CDR3 reads CASSPTGGTEAFF. The CDR3, as DNA: TGTGCCAGCAGCCCTACGGGGGGCACTGAAGCTTTCTTT.

The rearrangement links TRBV2 to TRBJ2-5; TRBD1 aligns across 8 bases. The CDR3 contains 14 residues. J lost 2 bases, V lost 7 bases, and 6 bases had no gene match. The germline CDR1 and CDR2 sequences are SNHLY and FYNNEI. CDR3 nucleotide sequence: TGTGCCAGCACTCTTCAGGGGGCTCAAGAGACCCAGTACTTC. Translation: CASTLQGAQETQYF.

In regard to this clone: This CDR3 is also generated by other DNA sequences in the sample. The CDR3 reads CASRGLANTGELFF. Written as DNA, the CDR3 is TGTGCCAGCAGGGGACTAGCAAACACCGGGGAGCTGTTTTTT. V usage is TRBV2 and J usage is TRBJ2-2, with 9 bases fitting TRBD2. The CDR3 is made up of 14 amino acids. Unmatched junction bases numbered 1, after V lost 6 bases and J lost 2 bases. Germline CDR1 reads SNHLY; CDR2 reads FYNNEI. The full variable domain, in which reference TRBV2 and TRBJ2-2 provide the parts outside the CDR3, is EPEVTQTPSHQVTQMGQEVILRCVPISNHLYFYWYRQILGQKVEFLVSFYNNEISEKSEIFDDQFSVERPDGSNFTLKIRSTKLEDSAMYFCASRGLANTGELFFGEGSRLTVL.

The chain couples TRBV9 to TRBJ2-3; 8 bases agree with TRBD2. This CDR3 region has 17 residues. Germline CDR1 reads SGDLS; CDR2 reads YYNGEE. V shed 5 bases, J shed 5 bases, and the junction held 16 bases outside the gene matches. CDR3 amino acids: CASSTALTLADQDTQYF. CDR3 DNA sequence: TGTGCCAGCAGTACGGCCCTCACACTAGCGGACCAAGATACGCAGTATTTT.

V usage is TRBV23-1 and J usage is TRBJ2-3, with 8 bases matching TRBD2. TRBV23-1 is assigned to the ORF class and has an uncertain function. Unmatched junction bases numbered 5, after V lost 0 bases and J lost 3 bases. The CDR3 is made up of 16 amino acids. CDR3 DNA: TGCGCCAGCAGTCAATCGCACGGGAGGGAAACAGATACGCAGTATTTT. This translates into CASSQSHGRETDTQYF.